This TCR beta chain was recorded in a study of blood T cell repertoires in COVID-19 (TCRdb year 2020). Regarding the research as a whole: Collaborator samples came from the United States, Italy and Spain and covered acute and convalescent phases of COVID-19. The material from the prospective study consisted of cDNA or gDNA derived from T cells, B-cell-depleted T cells, or PBMCs. The dataset comprised deeply sampled blood TCRbeta repertoires from subjects exposed to, actively infected with, or recovered from COVID-19. The repertoires were made available in a free public database intended to serve as a resource for research on the immune response to SARS-CoV-2. The samples were drawn from two sources: the first 160 participants of the ongoing ImmuneRACE study, and 1,200 or so subjects contributed by 6 global collaborators. Nearly every sample came with metadata listing a de-identified subject ID, COVID-19 status, age in years and sex. HLA class I and class II types, where available, came from metadata supplied by the sample provider rather than from assay-based typing. What the work shows at the level of the full study, not this receptor alone: The amount of clinical and demographic metadata varied by source and participant and was provided uncurated.

At one collaborating source in Seattle, patients were enrolled during active infection and were followed longitudinally through the course of disease. Each collaborating institution followed its own protocols to collect whole blood in K2EDTA tubes. For TCRbeta analysis, collaborators shipped samples as frozen whole blood, isolated PBMCs, or DNA extracted from either of those sample types. V and J are trimmed by 7 bases and 2 bases, and the gene matches miss 17 bases of the junction. The CDR3 goes from the cysteine to the phenylalanine over 17 residues. This entry keeps only the CDR3 DNA: 51 bases, framed from base 1. From the germline V gene, CDR1 is LGHNT and CDR2 is FRNRAP. This clone has just a few counts. Its recognized antigen is unknown. The sample holds no much larger clone one base away, and base qualities are not on file. TCRbeta CDR3 regions were amplified from genomic DNA using the immunoSEQ Assay, a bias-controlled multiplex PCR. The paper's data handling went like this. The number of nucleated cells in each sample was estimated from the amplification of reference gene primers within the assay. To quantify the absolute abundance of each unique TCRbeta CDR3 rearrangement, sequence reads were collapsed and filtered. For each sample, productive Simpson clonality was calculated as the square root of Simpson's diversity index over productive rearrangements. TCRdb stores this immuneACCESS table with in-frame sequences only. Part of the clones is absent; in the studies checked, under half of the shortfall reflects unresolved V genes, and no reason is known for the rest. That table is the source of V, J and clone size, and D and trimming were worked out from the DNA. The sample profile shows nearly 350,000 clones; about 90% of them were found once. Of the sample, just under 7.5% falls within the top ten clones.

The rearrangement combines TRBV12-5 with TRBJ2-7; 7 of the junction bases match TRBD1. The TCR sequence derives from a woman in her 70s with COVID-19, enrolled during active disease. Source material: peripheral blood. The DNA sequence is TGTGCTAGTGCCACTACGAAGGGACAGAGATTTACCTACGAGCAGTACTTC. This is translated as CASATTKGQRFTYEQYF. Full variable domain (CDR3 extended with the reference TRBV12-5 and TRBJ2-7 proteins): DARVTQTPRHKVTEMGQEVTMRCQPILGHNTVFWYRQTMMQGLELLAYFRNRAPLDDSGMPKDRFSAEMPDATLATLKIQPSEPRDSAVYFCASATTKGQRFTYEQYFGPGTRLTVT.